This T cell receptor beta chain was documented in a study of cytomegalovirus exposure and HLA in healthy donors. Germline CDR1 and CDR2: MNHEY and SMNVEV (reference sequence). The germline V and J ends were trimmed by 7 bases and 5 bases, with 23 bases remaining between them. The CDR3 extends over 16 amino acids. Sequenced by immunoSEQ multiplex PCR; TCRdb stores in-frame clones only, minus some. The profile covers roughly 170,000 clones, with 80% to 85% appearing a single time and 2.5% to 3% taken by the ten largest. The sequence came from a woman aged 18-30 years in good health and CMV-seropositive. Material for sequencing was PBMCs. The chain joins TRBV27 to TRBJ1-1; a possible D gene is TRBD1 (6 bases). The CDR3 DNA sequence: TGTGCCAGCATGTACACCGGCGGACAGATACTAACTGAAGCTTTCTTT. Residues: CASMYTGGQILTEAFF.